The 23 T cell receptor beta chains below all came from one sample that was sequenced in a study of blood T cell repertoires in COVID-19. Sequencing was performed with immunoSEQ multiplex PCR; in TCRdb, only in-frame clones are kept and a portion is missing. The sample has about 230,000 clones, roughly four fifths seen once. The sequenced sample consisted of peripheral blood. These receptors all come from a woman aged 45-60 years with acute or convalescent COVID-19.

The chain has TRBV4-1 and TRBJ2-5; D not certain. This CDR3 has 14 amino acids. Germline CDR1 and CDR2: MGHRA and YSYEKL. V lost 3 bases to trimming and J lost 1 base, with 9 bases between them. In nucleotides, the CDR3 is TGCGCCAGCAGCCAGCAGATTTTCCAAGAGACCCAGTACTTC. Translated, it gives CASSQQIFQETQYF.

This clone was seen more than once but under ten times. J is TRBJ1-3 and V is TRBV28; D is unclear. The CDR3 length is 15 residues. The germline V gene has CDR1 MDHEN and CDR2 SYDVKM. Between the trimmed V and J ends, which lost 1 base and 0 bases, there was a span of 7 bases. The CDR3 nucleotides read TGTGCCAGCAGTTTATCAGTCCACTCTGGAAACACCATATATTTT. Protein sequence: CASSLSVHSGNTIYF.

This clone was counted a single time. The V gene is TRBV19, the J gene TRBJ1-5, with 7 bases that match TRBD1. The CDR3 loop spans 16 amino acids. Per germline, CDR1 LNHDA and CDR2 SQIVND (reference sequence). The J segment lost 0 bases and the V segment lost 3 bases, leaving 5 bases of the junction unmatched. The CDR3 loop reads CASSITGALSNQPQHF. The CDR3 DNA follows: TGTGCCAGTAGTATCACAGGGGCCCTTAGCAATCAGCCCCAGCATTTT.

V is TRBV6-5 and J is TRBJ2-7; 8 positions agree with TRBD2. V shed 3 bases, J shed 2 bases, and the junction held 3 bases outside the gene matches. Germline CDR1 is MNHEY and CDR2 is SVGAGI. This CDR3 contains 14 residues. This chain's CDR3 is CASSYLAGTYEQYF. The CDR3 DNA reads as TGTGCCAGCAGTTATTTAGCGGGGACCTACGAGCAGTACTTC.

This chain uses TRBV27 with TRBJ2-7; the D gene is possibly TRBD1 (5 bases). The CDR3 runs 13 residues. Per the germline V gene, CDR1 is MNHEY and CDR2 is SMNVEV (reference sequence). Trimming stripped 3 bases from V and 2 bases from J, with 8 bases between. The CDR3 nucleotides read TGTGCCAGCAGTTTTGCAGGGACCTACGAGCAGTACTTC. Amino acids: CASSFAGTYEQYF.

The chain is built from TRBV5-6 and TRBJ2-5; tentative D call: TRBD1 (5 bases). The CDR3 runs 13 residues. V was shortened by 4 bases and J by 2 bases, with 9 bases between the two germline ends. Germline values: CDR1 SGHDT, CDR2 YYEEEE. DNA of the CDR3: TGTGCCAGCAGCAGGGGTAGTCAAGAGACCCAGTACTTC. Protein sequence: CASSRGSQETQYF. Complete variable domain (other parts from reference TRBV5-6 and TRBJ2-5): DAGVTQSPTHLIKTRGQQVTLRCSPKSGHDTVSWYQQALGQGPQFIFQYYEEEERQRGNFPDRFSGHQFPNYSSELNVNALLLGDSALYLCASSRGSQETQYFGPGTRLLVL.

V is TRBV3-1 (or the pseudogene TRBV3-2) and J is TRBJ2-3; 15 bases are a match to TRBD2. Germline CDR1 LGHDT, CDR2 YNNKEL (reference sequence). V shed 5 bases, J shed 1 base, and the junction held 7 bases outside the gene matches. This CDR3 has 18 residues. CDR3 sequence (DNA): TGTGCCAGCAGCGAAGGACTAGCGGGGGGGCCAGGCACAGATACGCAGTATTTT. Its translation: CASSEGLAGGPGTDTQYF.

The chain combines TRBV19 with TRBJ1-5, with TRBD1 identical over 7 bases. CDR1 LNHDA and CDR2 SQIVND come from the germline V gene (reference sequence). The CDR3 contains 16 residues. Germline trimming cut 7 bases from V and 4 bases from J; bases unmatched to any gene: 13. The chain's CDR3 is CASTRLMTGWNQPQHF. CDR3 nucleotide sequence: TGTGCCAGTACCCGACTTATGACAGGGTGGAATCAGCCCCAGCATTTT.

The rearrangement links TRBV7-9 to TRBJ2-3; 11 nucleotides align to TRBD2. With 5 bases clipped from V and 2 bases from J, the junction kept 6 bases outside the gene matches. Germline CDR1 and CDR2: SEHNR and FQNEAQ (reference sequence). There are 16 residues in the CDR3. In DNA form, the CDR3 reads TGTGCCAGCAGCCCAGGGACTAGCGGACCCACAGATACGCAGTATTTT. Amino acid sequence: CASSPGTSGPTDTQYF.

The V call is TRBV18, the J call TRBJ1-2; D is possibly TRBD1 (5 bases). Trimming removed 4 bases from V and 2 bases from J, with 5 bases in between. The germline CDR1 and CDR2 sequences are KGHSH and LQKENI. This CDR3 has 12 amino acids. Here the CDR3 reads CASSRTNYGYTF. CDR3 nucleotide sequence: TGTGCCAGCTCACGGACAAACTATGGCTACACCTTC.

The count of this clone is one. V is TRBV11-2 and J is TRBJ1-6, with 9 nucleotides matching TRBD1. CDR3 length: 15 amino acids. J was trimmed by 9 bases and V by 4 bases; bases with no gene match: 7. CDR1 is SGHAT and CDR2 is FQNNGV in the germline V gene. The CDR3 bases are TGTGCCAGCAGCTCTGGAGGGACAGGGAGTTCACCCCTCCACTTT. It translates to CASSSGGTGSSPLHF.

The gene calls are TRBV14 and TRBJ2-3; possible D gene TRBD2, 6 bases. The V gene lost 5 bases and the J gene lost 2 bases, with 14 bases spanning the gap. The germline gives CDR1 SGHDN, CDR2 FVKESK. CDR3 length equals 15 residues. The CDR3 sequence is CASSLGLSYTDTQYF. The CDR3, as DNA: TGTGCCAGCAGCTTGGGACTTTCCTACACAGATACGCAGTATTTT.

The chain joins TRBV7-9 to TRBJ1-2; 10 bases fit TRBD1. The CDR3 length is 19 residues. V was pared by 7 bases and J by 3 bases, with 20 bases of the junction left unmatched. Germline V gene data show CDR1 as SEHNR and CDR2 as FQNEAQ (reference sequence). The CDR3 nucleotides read TGTGCCAGCACCAGCGACCCCGGGACAGGGGTTCCTCGTCACTATGGCTACACCTTC. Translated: CASTSDPGTGVPRHYGYTF.

The CDR3 here is CASRQSESNTEAFF. The CDR3 bases are TGCGCCAGCAGGCAGTCCGAATCGAACACTGAAGCTTTCTTT. The chain carries TRBV5-1 and TRBJ1-1; no clear D. With 5 bases removed from V and 1 base from J, the gap between germline ends came to 12 bases. This CDR3 comprises 14 residues. Germline CDR1 reads SGHRS; CDR2 reads YFSETQ.

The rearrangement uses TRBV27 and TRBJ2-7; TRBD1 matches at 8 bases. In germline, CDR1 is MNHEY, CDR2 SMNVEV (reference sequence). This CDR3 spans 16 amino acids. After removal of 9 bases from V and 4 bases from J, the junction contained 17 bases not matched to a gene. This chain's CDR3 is CASNGEGQGGIYEQYF. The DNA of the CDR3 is TGTGCCAGTAACGGAGAAGGACAGGGTGGAATTTACGAGCAGTACTTC.

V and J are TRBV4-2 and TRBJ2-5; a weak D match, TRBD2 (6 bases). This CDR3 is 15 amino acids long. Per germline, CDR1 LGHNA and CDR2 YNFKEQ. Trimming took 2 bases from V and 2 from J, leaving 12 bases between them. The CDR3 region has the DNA TGTGCCAGCAGCCAAAGCGGGTATCTACAAGAGACCCAGTACTTC. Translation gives CASSQSGYLQETQYF.

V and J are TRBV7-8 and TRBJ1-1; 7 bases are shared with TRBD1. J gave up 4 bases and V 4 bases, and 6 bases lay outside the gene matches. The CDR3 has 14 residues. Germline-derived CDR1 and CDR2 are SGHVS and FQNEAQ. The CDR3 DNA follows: TGTGCCAGCAGCTATACAGGGGTTTCCACTGAAGCTTTCTTT. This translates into CASSYTGVSTEAFF.

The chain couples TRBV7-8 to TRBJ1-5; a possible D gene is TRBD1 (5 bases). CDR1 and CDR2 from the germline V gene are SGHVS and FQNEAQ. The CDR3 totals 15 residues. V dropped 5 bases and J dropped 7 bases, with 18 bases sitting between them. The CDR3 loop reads CASSPTGGYTQPQHF. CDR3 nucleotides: TGTGCCAGCAGCCCCACGGGGGGGTATACGCAGCCCCAGCATTTT. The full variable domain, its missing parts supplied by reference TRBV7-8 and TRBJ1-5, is GAGVSQSPRYKVAKRGQDVALRCDPISGHVSLFWYQQALGQGPEFLTYFQNEAQLDKSGLPSDRFFAERPEGSVSTLKIQRTQQEDSAVYLCASSPTGGYTQPQHFGDGTRLSIL.

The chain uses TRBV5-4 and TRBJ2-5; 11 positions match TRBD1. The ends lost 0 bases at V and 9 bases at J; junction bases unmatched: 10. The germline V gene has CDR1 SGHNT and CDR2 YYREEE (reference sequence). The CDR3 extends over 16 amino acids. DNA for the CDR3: TGTGCCAGCAGCTTGGCCCGTGGGACAGGGGGTATGGCCCAGTACTTC. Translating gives CASSLARGTGGMAQYF.

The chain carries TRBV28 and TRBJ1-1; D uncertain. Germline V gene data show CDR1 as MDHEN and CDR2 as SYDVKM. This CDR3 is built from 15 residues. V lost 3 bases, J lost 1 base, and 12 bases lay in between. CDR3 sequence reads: CASSFRGFQNTEAFF. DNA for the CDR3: TGTGCCAGCAGTTTCCGAGGGTTTCAGAACACTGAAGCTTTCTTT.

CDR3 protein: CASSLVGAKETQYF. The CDR3 coding sequence is TGCGCCAGCAGCTTGGTGGGGGCTAAAGAGACCCAGTACTTC. The gene calls are TRBV5-1 and TRBJ2-5, with TRBD1 as a possible D gene (6 bases). Germline CDR1 SGHRS, CDR2 YFSETQ. Trimming cost V 0 bases and J 3 bases, with 9 bases left between them. The CDR3 loop spans 14 amino acids.

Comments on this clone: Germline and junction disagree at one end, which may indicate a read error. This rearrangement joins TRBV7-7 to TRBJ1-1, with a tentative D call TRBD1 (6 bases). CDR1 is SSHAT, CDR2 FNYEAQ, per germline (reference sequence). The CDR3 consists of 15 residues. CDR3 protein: CASSLEGYGGREAFF. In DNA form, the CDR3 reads TGTGCTAGCAGCTTAGAAGGATACGGGGGGCGCGAAGCTTTCTTT.

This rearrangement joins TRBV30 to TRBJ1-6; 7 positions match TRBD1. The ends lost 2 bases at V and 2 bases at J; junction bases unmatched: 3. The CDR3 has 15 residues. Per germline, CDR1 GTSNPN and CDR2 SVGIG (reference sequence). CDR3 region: CAWSQGGTYNSPLHF. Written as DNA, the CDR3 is TGTGCCTGGAGTCAGGGGGGCACCTATAATTCACCCCTCCACTTT.